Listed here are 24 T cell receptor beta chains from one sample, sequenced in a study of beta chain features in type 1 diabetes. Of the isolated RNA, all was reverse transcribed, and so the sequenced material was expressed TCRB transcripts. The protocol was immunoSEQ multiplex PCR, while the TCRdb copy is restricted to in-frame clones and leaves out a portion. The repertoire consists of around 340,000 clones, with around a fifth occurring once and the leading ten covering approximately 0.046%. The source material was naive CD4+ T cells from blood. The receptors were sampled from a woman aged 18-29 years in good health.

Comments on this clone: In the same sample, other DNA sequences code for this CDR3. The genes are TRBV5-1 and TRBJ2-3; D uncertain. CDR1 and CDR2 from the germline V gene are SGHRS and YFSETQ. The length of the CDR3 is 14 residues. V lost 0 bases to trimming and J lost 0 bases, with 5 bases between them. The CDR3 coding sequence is TGCGCCAGCAGCTTGGACAGAAGCACAGATACGCAGTATTTT. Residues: CASSLDRSTDTQYF.

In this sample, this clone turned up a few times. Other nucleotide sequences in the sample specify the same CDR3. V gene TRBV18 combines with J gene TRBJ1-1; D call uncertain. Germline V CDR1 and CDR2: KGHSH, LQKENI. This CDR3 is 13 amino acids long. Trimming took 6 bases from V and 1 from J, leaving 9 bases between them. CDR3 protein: CASSLSENTEAFF. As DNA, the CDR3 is TGTGCCAGCTCCCTCAGTGAGAACACTGAAGCTTTCTTT.

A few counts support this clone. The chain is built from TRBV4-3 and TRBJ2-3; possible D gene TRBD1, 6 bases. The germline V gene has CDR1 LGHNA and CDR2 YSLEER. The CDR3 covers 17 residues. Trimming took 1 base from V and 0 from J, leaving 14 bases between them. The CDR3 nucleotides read TGCGCCAGCAGCCAAGGTCCTGCAGGGGCTAGCACAGATACGCAGTATTTT. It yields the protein CASSQGPAGASTDTQYF.

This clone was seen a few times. This CDR3 is CASSVDGLAVPSTDTQYF. The DNA for the CDR3 is TGTGCCAGCAGCGTAGATGGACTAGCGGTTCCTAGCACAGATACGCAGTATTTT. This chain joins TRBV9 and TRBJ2-3; 10 positions match TRBD2. Germline values: CDR1 SGDLS, CDR2 YYNGEE. There are 18 residues in the CDR3. The V gene end was trimmed by 0 bases and the J gene end by 0 bases; junction bases not matched to a gene: 7.

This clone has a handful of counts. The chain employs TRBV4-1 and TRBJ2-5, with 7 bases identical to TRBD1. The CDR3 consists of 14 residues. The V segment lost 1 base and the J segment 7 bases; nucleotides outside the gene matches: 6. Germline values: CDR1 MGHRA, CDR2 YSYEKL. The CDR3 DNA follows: TGCGCCAGCAGCCAAGTAAGGACAGGAGGGACCCAGTACTTC. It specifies CASSQVRTGGTQYF.

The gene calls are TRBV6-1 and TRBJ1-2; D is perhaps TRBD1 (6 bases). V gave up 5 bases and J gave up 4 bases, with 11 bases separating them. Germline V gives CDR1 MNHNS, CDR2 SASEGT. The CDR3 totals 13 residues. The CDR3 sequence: CASSTGRGYGYTF. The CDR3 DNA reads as TGTGCCAGCAGTACAGGGAGGGGCTATGGCTACACCTTC.

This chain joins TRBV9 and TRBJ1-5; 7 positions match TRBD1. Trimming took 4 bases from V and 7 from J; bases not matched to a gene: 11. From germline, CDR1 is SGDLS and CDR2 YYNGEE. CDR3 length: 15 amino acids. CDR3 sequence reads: CASSPDYRGGQPQHF. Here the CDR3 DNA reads TGTGCCAGCAGCCCGGATTACAGGGGAGGCCAGCCCCAGCATTTT.

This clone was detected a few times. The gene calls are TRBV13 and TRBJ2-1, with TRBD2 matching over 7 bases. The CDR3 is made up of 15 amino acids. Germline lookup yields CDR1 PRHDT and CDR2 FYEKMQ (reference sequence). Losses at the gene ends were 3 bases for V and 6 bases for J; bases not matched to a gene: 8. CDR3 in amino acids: CASSFPMGGSNEQFF. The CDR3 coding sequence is TGTGCCAGCAGCTTCCCCATGGGGGGGTCCAATGAGCAGTTCTTC.

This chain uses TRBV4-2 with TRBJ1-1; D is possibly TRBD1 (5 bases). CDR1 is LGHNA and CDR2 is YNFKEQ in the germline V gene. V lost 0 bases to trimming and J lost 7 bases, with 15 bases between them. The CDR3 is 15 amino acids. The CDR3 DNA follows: TGTGCCAGCAGCCAAGAATTGACTCGGGGGAGTGAAGCTTTCTTT. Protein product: CASSQELTRGSEAFF.

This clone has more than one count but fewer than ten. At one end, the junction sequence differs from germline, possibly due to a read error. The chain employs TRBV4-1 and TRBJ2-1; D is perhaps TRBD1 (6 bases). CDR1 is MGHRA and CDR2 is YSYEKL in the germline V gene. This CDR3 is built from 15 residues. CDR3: CATSQGSQGNNEQFF. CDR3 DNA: TGCGCCACCAGCCAAGGTTCACAGGGAAACAATGAGCAGTTCTTC.

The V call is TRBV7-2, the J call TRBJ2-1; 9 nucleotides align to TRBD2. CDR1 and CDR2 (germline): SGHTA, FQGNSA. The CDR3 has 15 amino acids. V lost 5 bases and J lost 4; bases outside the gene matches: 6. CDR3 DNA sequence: TGTGCCAGCAGCCAGCGGGGGGCAGGGTACAATGAGCAGTTCTTC. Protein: CASSQRGAGYNEQFF.

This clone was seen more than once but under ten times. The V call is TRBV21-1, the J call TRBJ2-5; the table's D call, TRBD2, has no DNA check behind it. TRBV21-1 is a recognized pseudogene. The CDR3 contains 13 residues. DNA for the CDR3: TGTGCCAGCAAACTAGCGGGAGAAGAGACCCAGTACTTC. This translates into CASKLAGEETQYF.

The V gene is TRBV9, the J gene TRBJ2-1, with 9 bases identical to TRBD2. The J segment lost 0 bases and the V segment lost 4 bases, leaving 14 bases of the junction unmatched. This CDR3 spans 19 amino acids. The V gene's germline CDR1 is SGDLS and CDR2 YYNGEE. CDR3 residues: CASSPQTSGIFSSYNEQFF. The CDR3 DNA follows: TGTGCCAGCAGCCCCCAGACTAGCGGTATTTTTAGCTCCTACAATGAGCAGTTCTTC.

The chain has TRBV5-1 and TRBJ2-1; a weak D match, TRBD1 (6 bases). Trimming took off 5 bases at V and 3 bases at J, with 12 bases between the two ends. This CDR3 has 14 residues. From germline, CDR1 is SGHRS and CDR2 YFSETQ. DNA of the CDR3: TGCGCCAGCAGTAACGGACAGATCTACAATGAGCAGTTCTTC. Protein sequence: CASSNGQIYNEQFF.

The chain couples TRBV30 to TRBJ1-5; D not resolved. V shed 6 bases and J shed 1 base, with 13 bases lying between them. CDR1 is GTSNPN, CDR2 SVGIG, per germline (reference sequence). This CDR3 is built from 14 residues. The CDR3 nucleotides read TGTGCCTGCCAGTCCGCCTCGAGCAATCAGCCCCAGCATTTT. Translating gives CACQSASSNQPQHF.

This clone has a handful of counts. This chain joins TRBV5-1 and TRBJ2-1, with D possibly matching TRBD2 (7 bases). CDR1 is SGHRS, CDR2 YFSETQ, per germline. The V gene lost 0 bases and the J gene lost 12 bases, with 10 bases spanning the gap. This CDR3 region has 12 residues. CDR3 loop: CASSLAGGAQFF. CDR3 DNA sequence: TGCGCCAGCAGCTTGGCGGGGGGCGCGCAGTTCTTC.

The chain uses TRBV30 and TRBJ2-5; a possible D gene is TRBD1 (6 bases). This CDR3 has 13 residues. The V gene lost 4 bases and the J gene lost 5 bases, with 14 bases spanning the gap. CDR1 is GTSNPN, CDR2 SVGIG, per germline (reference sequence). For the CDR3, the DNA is TGTGCCTGGACCAGACAGGAATGGGAGACCCAGTACTTC. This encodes CAWTRQEWETQYF.

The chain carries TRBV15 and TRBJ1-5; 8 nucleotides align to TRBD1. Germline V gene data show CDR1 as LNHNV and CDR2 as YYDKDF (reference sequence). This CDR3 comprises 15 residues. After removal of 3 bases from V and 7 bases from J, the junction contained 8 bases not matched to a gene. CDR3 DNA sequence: TGTGCCACCAGCAGGGGGGTACAGGGGGAACAGCCCCAGCATTTT. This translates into CATSRGVQGEQPQHF. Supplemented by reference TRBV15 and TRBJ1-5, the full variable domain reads DAMVIQNPRYQVTQFGKPVTLSCSQTLNHNVMYWYQQKSSQAPKLLFHYYDKDFNNEADTPDNFQSRRPNTSFCFLDIRSPGLGDTAMYLCATSRGVQGEQPQHFGDGTRLSIL.

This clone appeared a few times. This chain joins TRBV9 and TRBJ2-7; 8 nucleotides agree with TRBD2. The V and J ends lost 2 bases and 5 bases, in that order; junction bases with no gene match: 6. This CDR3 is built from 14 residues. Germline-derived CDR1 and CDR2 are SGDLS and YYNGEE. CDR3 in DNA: TGTGCCAGCAGCGTTTCGACTAGCGCTAACGAGCAGTACTTC. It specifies CASSVSTSANEQYF.

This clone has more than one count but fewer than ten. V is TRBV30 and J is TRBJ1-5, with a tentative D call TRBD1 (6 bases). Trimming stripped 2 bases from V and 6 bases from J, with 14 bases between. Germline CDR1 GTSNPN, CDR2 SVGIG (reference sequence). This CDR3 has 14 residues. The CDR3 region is CAWSSDRKSQPQHF. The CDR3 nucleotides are TGTGCCTGGAGTTCAGACAGGAAAAGTCAGCCCCAGCATTTT.

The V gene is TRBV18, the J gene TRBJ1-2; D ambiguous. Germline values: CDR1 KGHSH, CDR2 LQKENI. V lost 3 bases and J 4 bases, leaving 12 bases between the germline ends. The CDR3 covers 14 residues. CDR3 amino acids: CASSPGGVSYGYTF. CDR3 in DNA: TGTGCCAGCTCACCCGGCGGGGTTAGCTATGGCTACACCTTC. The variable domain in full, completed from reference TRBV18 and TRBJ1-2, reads NAGVMQNPRHLVRRRGQEARLRCSPMKGHSHVYWYRQLPEEGLKFMVYLQKENIIDESGMPKERFSAEFPKEGPSILRIQQVVRGDSAAYFCASSPGGVSYGYTFGSGTRLTVV.

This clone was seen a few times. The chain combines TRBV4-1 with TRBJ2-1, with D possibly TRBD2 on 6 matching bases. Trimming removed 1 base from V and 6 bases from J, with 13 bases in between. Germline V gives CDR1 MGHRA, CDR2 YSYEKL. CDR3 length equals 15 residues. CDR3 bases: TGCGCCAGCAGCCAAGGGTTGGGGGGACCCAATGAGCAGTTCTTC. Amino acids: CASSQGLGGPNEQFF.

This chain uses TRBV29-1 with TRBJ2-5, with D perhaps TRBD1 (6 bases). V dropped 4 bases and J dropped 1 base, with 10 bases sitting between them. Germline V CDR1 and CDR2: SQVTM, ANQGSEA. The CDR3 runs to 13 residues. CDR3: CSVVGRGQETQYF. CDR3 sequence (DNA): TGCAGCGTTGTTGGCAGGGGCCAAGAGACCCAGTACTTC.

CDR3 region: CASSQRGQGAKTQYF. CDR3 coding DNA: TGTGCCAGTAGTCAGAGAGGCCAGGGGGCGAAGACCCAGTACTTC. The V and J genes are TRBV19 and TRBJ2-5; 8 bases agree with TRBD1. The V gene's germline CDR1 is LNHDA and CDR2 SQIVND (reference sequence). Losses at the gene ends were 5 bases for V and 6 bases for J; bases not matched to a gene: 11. This CDR3 is built from 15 residues.